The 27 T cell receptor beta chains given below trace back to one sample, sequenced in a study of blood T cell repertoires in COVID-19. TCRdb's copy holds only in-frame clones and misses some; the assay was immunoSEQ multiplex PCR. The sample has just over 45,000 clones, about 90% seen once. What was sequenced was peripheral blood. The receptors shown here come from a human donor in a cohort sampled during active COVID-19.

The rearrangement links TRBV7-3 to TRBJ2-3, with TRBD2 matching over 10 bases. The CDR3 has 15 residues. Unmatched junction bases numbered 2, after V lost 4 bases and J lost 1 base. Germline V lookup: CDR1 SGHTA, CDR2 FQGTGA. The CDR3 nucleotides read TGTGCCAGCAGCTCTAGCGGGAGTGGCACAGATACGCAGTATTTT. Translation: CASSSSGSGTDTQYF. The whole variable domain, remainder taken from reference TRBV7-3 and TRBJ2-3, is GAGVSQTPSNKVTEKGKYVELRCDPISGHTALYWYRQSLGQGPEFLIYFQGTGAADDSGLPNDRFFAVRPEGSVSTLKIQRTERGDSAVYLCASSSSGSGTDTQYFGPGTRLTVL.

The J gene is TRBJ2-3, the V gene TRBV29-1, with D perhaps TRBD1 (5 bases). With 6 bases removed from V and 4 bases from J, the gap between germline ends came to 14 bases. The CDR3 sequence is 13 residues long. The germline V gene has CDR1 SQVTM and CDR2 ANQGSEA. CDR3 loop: CSVRSVGADTQYF. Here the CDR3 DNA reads TGCAGCGTCCGATCGGTAGGGGCAGATACGCAGTATTTT.

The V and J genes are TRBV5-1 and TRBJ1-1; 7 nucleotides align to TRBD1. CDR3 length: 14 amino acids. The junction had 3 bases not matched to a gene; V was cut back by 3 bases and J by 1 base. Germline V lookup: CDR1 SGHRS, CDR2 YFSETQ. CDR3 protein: CASSWDSANTEAFF. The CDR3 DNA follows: TGCGCCAGCAGCTGGGACAGCGCGAACACTGAAGCTTTCTTT.

The CDR3 loop reads CSVVHRESTDTQYF. The CDR3 nucleotides read TGCAGCGTTGTACACAGGGAGAGCACAGATACGCAGTATTTT. The chain is built from TRBV29-1 and TRBJ2-3, with D maybe TRBD1 (6 bases). The CDR3 is made up of 14 amino acids. V was trimmed by 4 bases and J by 0 bases, leaving 11 bases between them. CDR1 is SQVTM, CDR2 ANQGSEA, per germline.

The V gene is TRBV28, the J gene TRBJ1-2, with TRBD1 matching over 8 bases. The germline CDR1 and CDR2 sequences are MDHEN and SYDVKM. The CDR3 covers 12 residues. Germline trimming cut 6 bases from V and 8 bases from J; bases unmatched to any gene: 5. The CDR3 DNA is TGTGCCAGCAGGACCGGACAGGGAGGCTACACCTTC. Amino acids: CASRTGQGGYTF.

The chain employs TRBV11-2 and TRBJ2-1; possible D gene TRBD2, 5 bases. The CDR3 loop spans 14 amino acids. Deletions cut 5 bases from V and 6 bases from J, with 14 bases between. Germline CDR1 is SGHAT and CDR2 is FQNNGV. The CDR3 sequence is CASSQPTRTNEQFF. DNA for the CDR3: TGTGCCAGCAGCCAGCCCACTAGGACCAATGAGCAGTTCTTC.

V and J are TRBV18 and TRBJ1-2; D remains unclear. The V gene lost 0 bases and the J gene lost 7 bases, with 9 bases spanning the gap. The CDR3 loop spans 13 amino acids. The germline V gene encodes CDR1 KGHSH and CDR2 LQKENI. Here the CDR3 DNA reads TGTGCCAGCTCACCACCGGGAGAGGCTGGCTACACCTTC. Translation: CASSPPGEAGYTF.

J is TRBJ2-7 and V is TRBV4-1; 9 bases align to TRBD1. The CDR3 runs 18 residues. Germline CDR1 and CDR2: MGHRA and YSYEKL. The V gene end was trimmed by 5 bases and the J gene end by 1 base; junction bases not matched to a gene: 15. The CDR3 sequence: CASSTRMILQGASYEQYF. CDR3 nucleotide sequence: TGCGCCAGCAGCACTAGAATGATACTACAGGGGGCTTCCTACGAGCAGTACTTC.

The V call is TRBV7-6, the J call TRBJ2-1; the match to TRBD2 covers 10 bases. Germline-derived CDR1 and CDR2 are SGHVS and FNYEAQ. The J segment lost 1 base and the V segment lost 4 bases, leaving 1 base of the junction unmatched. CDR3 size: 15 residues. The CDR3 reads CASSSGLASYNEQFF. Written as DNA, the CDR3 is TGTGCCAGCAGCTCGGGACTAGCGTCCTACAATGAGCAGTTCTTC. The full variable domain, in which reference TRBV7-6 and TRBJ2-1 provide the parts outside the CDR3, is GAGVSQSPRYKVTKRGQDVALRCDPISGHVSLYWYRQALGQGPEFLTYFNYEAQQDKSGLPNDRFSAERPEGSISTLTIQRTEQRDSAMYRCASSSGLASYNEQFFGPGTRLTVL.

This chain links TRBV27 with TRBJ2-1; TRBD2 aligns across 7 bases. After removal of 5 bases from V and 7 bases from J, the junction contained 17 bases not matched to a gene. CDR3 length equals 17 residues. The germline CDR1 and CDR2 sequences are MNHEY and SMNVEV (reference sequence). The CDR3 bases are TGTGCCAGCAGTCCGCCGGCGGGGACTATCTTTATGAATGAGCAGTTCTTC. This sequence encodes CASSPPAGTIFMNEQFF.

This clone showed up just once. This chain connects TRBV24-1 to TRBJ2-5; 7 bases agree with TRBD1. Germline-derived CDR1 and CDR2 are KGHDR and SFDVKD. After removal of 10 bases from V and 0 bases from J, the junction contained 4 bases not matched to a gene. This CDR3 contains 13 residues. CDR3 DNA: TGTGCCACAGGGACAGACAACCAAGAGACCCAGTACTTC. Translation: CATGTDNQETQYF.

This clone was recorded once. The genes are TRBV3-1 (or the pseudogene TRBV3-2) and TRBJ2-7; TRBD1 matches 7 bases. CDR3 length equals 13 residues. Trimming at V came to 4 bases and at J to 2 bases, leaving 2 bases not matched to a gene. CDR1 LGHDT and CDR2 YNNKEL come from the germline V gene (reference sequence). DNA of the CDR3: TGTGCCAGCAGCCTCGGGACAGCCTACGAGCAGTACTTC. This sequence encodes CASSLGTAYEQYF.

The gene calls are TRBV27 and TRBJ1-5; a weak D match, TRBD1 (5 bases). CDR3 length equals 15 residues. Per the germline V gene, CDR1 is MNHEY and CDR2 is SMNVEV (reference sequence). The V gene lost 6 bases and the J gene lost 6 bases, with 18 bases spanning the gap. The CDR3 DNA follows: TGTGCCAGCAGCAGAGTGGGGGGGTACAGTCAGCCCCAGCATTTT. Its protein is CASSRVGGYSQPQHF.

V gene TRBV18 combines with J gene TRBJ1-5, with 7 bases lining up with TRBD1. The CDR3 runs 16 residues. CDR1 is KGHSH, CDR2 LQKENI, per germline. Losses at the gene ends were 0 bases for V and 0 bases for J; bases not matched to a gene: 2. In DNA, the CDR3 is TGTGCCAGCTCACCACCTGGACAGGATAGCAATCAGCCCCAGCATTTT. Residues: CASSPPGQDSNQPQHF.

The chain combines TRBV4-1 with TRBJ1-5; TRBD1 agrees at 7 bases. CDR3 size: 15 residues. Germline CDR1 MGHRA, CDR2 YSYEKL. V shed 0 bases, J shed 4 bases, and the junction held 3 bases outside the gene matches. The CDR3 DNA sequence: TGCGCCAGCAGCCAAGACAACAGGGGAAATCAGCCCCAGCATTTT. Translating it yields CASSQDNRGNQPQHF.

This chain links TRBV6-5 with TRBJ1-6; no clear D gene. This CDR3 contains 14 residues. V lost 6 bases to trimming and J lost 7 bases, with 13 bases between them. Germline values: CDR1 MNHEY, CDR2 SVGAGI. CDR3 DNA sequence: TGTGCCAGCAGGGATACAGTTGGCAATTCACCCCTCCACTTT. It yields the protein CASRDTVGNSPLHF.

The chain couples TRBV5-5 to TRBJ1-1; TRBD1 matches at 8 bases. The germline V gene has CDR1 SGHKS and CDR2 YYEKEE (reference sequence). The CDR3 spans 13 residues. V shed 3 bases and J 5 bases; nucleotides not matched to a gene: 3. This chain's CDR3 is CASSWTGRTEAFF. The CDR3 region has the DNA TGTGCCAGCAGCTGGACAGGGCGTACTGAAGCTTTCTTT. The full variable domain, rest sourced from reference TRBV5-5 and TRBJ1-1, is DAGVTQSPTHLIKTRGQQVTLRCSPISGHKSVSWYQQVLGQGPQFIFQYYEKEERGRGNFPDRFSARQFPNYSSELNVNALLLGDSALYLCASSWTGRTEAFFGQGTRLTVV.

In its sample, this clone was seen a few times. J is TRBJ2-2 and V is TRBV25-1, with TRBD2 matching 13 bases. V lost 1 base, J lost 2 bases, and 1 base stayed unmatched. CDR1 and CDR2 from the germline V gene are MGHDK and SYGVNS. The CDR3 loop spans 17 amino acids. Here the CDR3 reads CASSEWGLAGNTGELFF. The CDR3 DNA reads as TGTGCCAGCAGTGAATGGGGACTAGCGGGAAACACCGGGGAGCTGTTTTTT.

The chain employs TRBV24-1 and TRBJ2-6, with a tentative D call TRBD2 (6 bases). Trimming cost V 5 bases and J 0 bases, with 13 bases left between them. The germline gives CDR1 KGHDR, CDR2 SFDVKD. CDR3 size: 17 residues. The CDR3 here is CATSGTWGGSGANVLTF. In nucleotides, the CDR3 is TGTGCCACCAGTGGGACTTGGGGAGGCTCTGGGGCCAACGTCCTGACTTTC.

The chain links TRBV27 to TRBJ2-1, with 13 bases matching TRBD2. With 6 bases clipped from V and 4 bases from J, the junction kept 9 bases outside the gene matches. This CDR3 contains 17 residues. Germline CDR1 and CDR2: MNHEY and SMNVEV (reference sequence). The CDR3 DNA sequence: TGTGCCAGCAGCCTCGGACTAGCGGGAGCTACTTACAATGAGCAGTTCTTC. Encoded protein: CASSLGLAGATYNEQFF.

The CDR3 bases are TGTGCCAGCAGCTCTCACCTGCTCCAGGCTATCAATCAGCCCCAGCATTTT. Amino acids: CASSSHLLQAINQPQHF. The V and J genes are TRBV11-2 and TRBJ1-5; D not certain. V was shortened by 4 bases and J by 3 bases, with 19 bases between the two germline ends. Germline V lookup: CDR1 SGHAT, CDR2 FQNNGV. This CDR3 spans 17 amino acids.

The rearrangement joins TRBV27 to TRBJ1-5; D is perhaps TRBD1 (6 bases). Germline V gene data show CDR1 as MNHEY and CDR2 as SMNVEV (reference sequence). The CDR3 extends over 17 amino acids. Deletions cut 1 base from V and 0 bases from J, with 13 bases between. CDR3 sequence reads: CASSLYGTLGSNQPQHF. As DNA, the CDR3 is TGTGCCAGCAGTTTATACGGGACACTAGGTAGCAATCAGCCCCAGCATTTT.

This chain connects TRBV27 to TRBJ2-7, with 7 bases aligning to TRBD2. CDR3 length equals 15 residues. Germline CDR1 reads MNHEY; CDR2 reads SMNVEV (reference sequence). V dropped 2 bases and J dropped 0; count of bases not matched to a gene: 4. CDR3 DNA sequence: TGTGCCAGCAGTTTAGACCGGGACTACTCCTACGAGCAGTACTTC. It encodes CASSLDRDYSYEQYF.

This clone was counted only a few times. CDR3 nucleotide sequence: TGTGCCACAAGACTAGCGGGGACAGATACGCAGTATTTT. It specifies CATRLAGTDTQYF. The chain joins TRBV7-2 to TRBJ2-3; 11 bases agree with TRBD2. The J segment lost 3 bases and the V segment lost 10 bases, leaving 3 bases of the junction unmatched. The V gene's germline CDR1 is SGHTA and CDR2 FQGNSA. The CDR3 totals 13 residues.

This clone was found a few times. The CDR3 here is CASMDRADRYTF. The CDR3 DNA sequence: TGTGCCAGCATGGACAGGGCCGATCGCTACACCTTC. The chain uses TRBV25-1 and TRBJ1-2; 8 bases fit TRBD1. Germline V gives CDR1 MGHDK, CDR2 SYGVNS. The CDR3 runs to 12 residues. V trimming: 7 bases; J trimming: 9 bases; junction bases outside the gene matches: 7.

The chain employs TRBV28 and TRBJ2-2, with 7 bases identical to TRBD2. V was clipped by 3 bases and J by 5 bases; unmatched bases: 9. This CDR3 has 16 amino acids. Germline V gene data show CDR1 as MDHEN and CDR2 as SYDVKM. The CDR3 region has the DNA TGTGCCAGCAGTTTGAGGCTGGGAGGGATAACCGGGGAGCTGTTTTTT. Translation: CASSLRLGGITGELFF.

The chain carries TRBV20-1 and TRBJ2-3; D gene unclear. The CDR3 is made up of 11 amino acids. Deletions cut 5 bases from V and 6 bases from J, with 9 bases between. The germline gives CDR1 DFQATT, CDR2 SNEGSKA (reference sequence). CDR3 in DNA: TGCAGTGCTCGACTGCGCGATACGCAGTATTTT. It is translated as CSARLRDTQYF.